Following are 8 T cell receptor beta chains from one sample sequenced in a study of cytomegalovirus exposure and HLA in healthy donors. The study ran its PCR with 60 Vbeta and 13 Jbeta primers. Libraries were prepared by immunoSEQ multiplex PCR; TCRdb keeps only in-frame clonotypes and omits some of them. The sample comprises nearly 200,000 clones, 70% to 80% of which are singletons, and approximately 0.36% rests with the top ten. Sequences were obtained from PBMCs. Receptor source: a male donor in good health and CMV-seropositive.

This clone was observed a single time. The junction differs from germline at one of its ends, possibly a read error. The CDR3 coding sequence is TGTACCAGCAGCCTAGCGGGAGATACGCAGTATTTT. It specifies CTSSLAGDTQYF. The chain carries TRBV13 and TRBJ2-3, with TRBD2 matching over 8 bases. Germline-derived CDR1 and CDR2 are PRHDT and FYEKMQ (reference sequence). The CDR3 is made up of 12 amino acids.

The rearrangement uses TRBV11-3 and TRBJ2-1; no clear D gene. CDR3 size: 13 residues. Trimming removed 0 bases from V and 8 bases from J, with 8 bases in between. Germline lookup yields CDR1 SGHNT and CDR2 YENEEA. CDR3 sequence reads: CASSLELGHEQFF. In nucleotides, the CDR3 is TGTGCCAGCAGCTTAGAGCTAGGCCATGAGCAGTTCTTC.

The CDR3 sequence is CASSQDIPRGGLEQFF. In nucleotides, the CDR3 is TGCGCCAGCAGCCAAGATATCCCGCGGGGGGGTCTTGAGCAGTTCTTC. This chain connects TRBV4-3 to TRBJ2-1; 9 bases match TRBD2. CDR1 LGHNA and CDR2 YSLEER come from the germline V gene. V dropped 0 bases and J dropped 9; count of bases not matched to a gene: 9. This CDR3 is built from 16 residues.

This CDR3 is CATLEPWTGRILLGEQYF. The CDR3 nucleotides read TGTGCCACCCTAGAACCTTGGACAGGGAGAATTTTATTGGGCGAGCAGTACTTC. The chain combines TRBV21-1 with TRBJ2-7; TRBD1 is the table's D call and was not checked against the DNA. TRBV21-1 is assigned pseudogene status. This CDR3 spans 18 amino acids.

CDR3 protein: CASSPRPIDTEAFF. CDR3 nucleotide sequence: TGTGCCAGCAGCCCTCGCCCTATTGACACTGAAGCTTTCTTT. The V gene is TRBV6-5, the J gene TRBJ1-1; D remains unclear. Per germline, CDR1 MNHEY and CDR2 SVGAGI. CDR3 length equals 14 residues. Trimming cost V 6 bases and J 3 bases, with 14 bases left between them.

V gene TRBV6-1 combines with J gene TRBJ2-3; possibly TRBD1 for D (6 bases). Germline CDR1 is MNHNS and CDR2 is SASEGT. Trimming removed 10 bases from V and 4 bases from J, with 12 bases in between. The CDR3 loop spans 12 amino acids. The CDR3 DNA sequence: TGTGCCATCAGGACAGTTGCAGATACGCAGTATTTT. Translation gives CAIRTVADTQYF.

This clone was seen only once. V and J are TRBV5-4 and TRBJ2-7; 9 bases align to TRBD2. This CDR3 is 15 amino acids long. Germline CDR1 is SGHNT and CDR2 is YYREEE (reference sequence). J gave up 1 base and V 5 bases, and 7 bases lay outside the gene matches. As DNA, the CDR3 is TGTGCCAGCAGTTATGATAGCGGGAGTTCCTACGAGCAGTACTTC. It codes for CASSYDSGSSYEQYF.

This clone was detected only a few times. V and J are TRBV27 and TRBJ1-1; D ambiguous. V lost 6 bases and J 0 bases, leaving 23 bases between the germline ends. This CDR3 contains 18 residues. Per germline, CDR1 MNHEY and CDR2 SMNVEV (reference sequence). For the CDR3, the DNA is TGTGCCAGCAGCTCTACCTTGGGCAGCCTCTTTCTGAACACTGAAGCTTTCTTT. It specifies CASSSTLGSLFLNTEAFF.